Listed here are 25 T cell receptor beta chains from one sample, sequenced in a study of neurological immune-mediated disorders. MiXCR was run by TCRdb on the 5' RACE reads, yielding one entry per CDR3 protein. The sample lists about 60,000 distinct CDR3 sequences, around 3.4% seen once, with about 7% in the top ten. The material sequenced was PBMCs. The source is a woman aged 55-75 years with multiple sclerosis.

Concerning this clonotype itself: One junction end does not reproduce the germline sequence, and a read error may be involved. V and J are TRBV9 and TRBJ1-6; 7 bases agree with TRBD1. This CDR3 has 16 residues. From germline, CDR1 is SGDLS and CDR2 YYNGEE. As DNA, the CDR3 is TGTGCCAGCAGCCCAGGGACAGCTAGTTATAATTCAACCCTCAACTTT. This translates into CASSPGTASYNSTLNF.

This clonotype was seen many times. V usage is TRBV28 and J usage is TRBJ1-1; D is unresolved. The CDR3 has 11 amino acids. Trimming cost V 10 bases and J 8 bases, with 14 bases left between them. CDR1 and CDR2 (germline): MDHEN, SYDVKM. In nucleotides, the CDR3 is TGTGCCACATCCGGGCCCGGAGAAGCTTTCTTT. Translating it yields CATSGPGEAFF.

This clonotype was counted ten times or more. The CDR3 loop is CSFPRAGNTEAFF. DNA of the CDR3: TGCAGCTTTCCAAGGGCCGGGAACACTGAAGCTTTCTTT. The chain is built from TRBV20-1 and TRBJ1-1; no reliable D call. The germline V gene encodes CDR1 DFQATT and CDR2 SNEGSKA (reference sequence). The CDR3 has 13 amino acids.

Ten or more counts support this clonotype. V gene TRBV7-9 combines with J gene TRBJ2-2; maybe TRBD1 (5 bases). CDR1 and CDR2 (germline): SEHNR, FQNEAQ (reference sequence). This CDR3 spans 16 amino acids. V lost 6 bases and J 3 bases, leaving 17 bases between the germline ends. CDR3 sequence: CASRTPGNRDTGELFF. The CDR3 DNA sequence: TGTGCCAGCAGGACCCCAGGGAACCGGGACACCGGGGAGCTGTTTTTT.

This clonotype was seen ten or more times. The CDR3 sequence is CASTPDRGGAGNQPQHF. Written as DNA, the CDR3 is TGTGCCAGTACCCCGGACAGGGGCGGTGCGGGCAATCAGCCCCAGCATTTT. The chain uses TRBV19 and TRBJ1-5, with 9 bases aligning to TRBD1. CDR1 is LNHDA and CDR2 is SQIVND in the germline V gene (reference sequence). Losses at the gene ends were 7 bases for V and 2 bases for J; bases not matched to a gene: 12. The CDR3 loop spans 17 amino acids.

This clonotype has a count of ten or more. V is TRBV5-6 and J is TRBJ1-5; D is perhaps TRBD1 (5 bases). The length of the CDR3 is 15 residues. Germline V CDR1 and CDR2: SGHDT, YYEEEE. V dropped 2 bases and J dropped 5 bases, with 14 bases sitting between them. This CDR3 is CASSFTPTDYQPQHF. CDR3 DNA sequence: TGTGCCAGCAGCTTCACCCCGACAGATTATCAGCCCCAGCATTTT. Together with reference TRBV5-6 and TRBJ1-5, the CDR3 gives the full variable domain: DAGVTQSPTHLIKTRGQQVTLRCSPKSGHDTVSWYQQALGQGPQFIFQYYEEEERQRGNFPDRFSGHQFPNYSSELNVNALLLGDSALYLCASSFTPTDYQPQHFGDGTRLSIL.

This clonotype occurred many times. This rearrangement joins TRBV9 to TRBJ2-1; 10 positions match TRBD2. The length of the CDR3 is 15 residues. Germline assignment: CDR1 SGDLS and CDR2 YYNGEE. The V segment lost 4 bases and the J segment 2 bases; nucleotides outside the gene matches: 3. The CDR3 DNA reads as TGTGCCAGCAGCTTCAGCGGGGGGGCCTACAATGAGCAGTTCTTC. The encoded protein is CASSFSGGAYNEQFF.

This clonotype was observed many times. The chain links TRBV9 to TRBJ2-3, with TRBD2 matching over 8 bases. V gave up 4 bases and J gave up 4 bases; unmatched junction bases: 8. CDR3 length: 15 residues. Germline V gene sequence: CDR1 SGDLS, CDR2 YYNGEE. CDR3 sequence reads: CASSRNGGGADTQYF. The CDR3 DNA reads TGTGCCAGCAGCCGAAACGGGGGGGGTGCAGATACGCAGTATTTT.

This clonotype was detected ten times or more. The rearrangement links TRBV6-2 or TRBV6-3 to TRBJ2-1; D may be TRBD2 (7 bases). The CDR3 loop spans 13 amino acids. CDR1 is MNHEY and CDR2 is SVGEGT in the germline V gene. Trimming took off 8 bases at V and 2 bases at J, with 10 bases between the two ends. The CDR3 region is CASGGGPYNEQFF. In nucleotides, the CDR3 is TGTGCCAGCGGGGGGGGGCCCTACAATGAGCAGTTCTTC.

The rearrangement joins TRBV10-3 to TRBJ1-1; D unclear. Germline lookup yields CDR1 ENHRY and CDR2 SYGVKD. The CDR3 covers 15 residues. V was trimmed by 0 bases and J by 1 base, leaving 9 bases between them. CDR3 sequence reads: CAISESGRRNTEAFF. For the CDR3, the DNA is TGTGCCATCAGTGAGTCCGGCAGGCGGAACACTGAAGCTTTCTTT.

This clonotype was counted ten times or more. This chain uses TRBV4-2 with TRBJ2-7, with a possible D match to TRBD2 (7 bases). The CDR3 covers 19 residues. Per germline, CDR1 LGHNA and CDR2 YNFKEQ. The V end lost 0 bases, the J end lost 2 bases, and 23 bases lay between the germline ends. The CDR3 region has the DNA TGTGCCAGCAGCCAAGATGAGAACCCTTGGGGGGGGGCCCCCTACGAGCAGTACTTC. It specifies CASSQDENPWGGAPYEQYF.

This clonotype was observed many times. This chain connects TRBV5-6 to TRBJ2-7, with 9 bases matching TRBD1. The CDR3 is made up of 14 amino acids. V lost 4 bases and J lost 3; bases outside the gene matches: 5. Germline values: CDR1 SGHDT, CDR2 YYEEEE. Written as DNA, the CDR3 is TGTGCCAGCAGCGCGGGACAGGGTGACTACGAGCAGTACTTC. Protein sequence: CASSAGQGDYEQYF.

This clonotype was seen only a few times. The genes are TRBV20-1 and TRBJ2-1; 9 positions match TRBD2. CDR1 is DFQATT and CDR2 is SNEGSKA in the germline V gene (reference sequence). V dropped 5 bases and J dropped 3; count of bases not matched to a gene: 11. CDR3 length: 16 residues. The CDR3 reads CSALGPGLAYYNEQFF. The CDR3 bases are TGCAGTGCTCTCGGGCCGGGACTAGCTTACTACAATGAGCAGTTCTTC.

In its sample, this clonotype was seen many times. V is TRBV20-1 and J is TRBJ1-2; 8 bases agree with TRBD1. The CDR3 loop spans 15 amino acids. V lost 3 bases, J lost 6 bases, and 12 bases stayed unmatched. Germline V CDR1 and CDR2: DFQATT, SNEGSKA (reference sequence). CDR3 coding DNA: TGCAGTGCTAGTAGGCAGGGGGCGCTGTTCGATGGCTACACCTTC. Protein product: CSASRQGALFDGYTF.

This clonotype was counted ten times or more. The chain links TRBV9 to TRBJ1-6; a possible D gene is TRBD1 (5 bases). The CDR3 spans 15 residues. Trimming took off 0 bases at V and 9 bases at J, with 13 bases between the two ends. The germline gives CDR1 SGDLS, CDR2 YYNGEE. The DNA for the CDR3 is TGTGCCAGCAGCGTAGGGGTAGGGGATAGTTCACCCCTCCACTTT. Protein sequence: CASSVGVGDSSPLHF. Together with reference TRBV9 and TRBJ1-6, the CDR3 gives the full variable domain: DSGVTQTPKHLITATGQRVTLRCSPRSGDLSVYWYQQSLDQGLQFLIQYYNGEERAKGNILERFSAQQFPDLHSELNLSSLELGDSALYFCASSVGVGDSSPLHFGNGTRLTVT.

At least ten counts were recorded for this clonotype. The V and J genes are TRBV5-1 and TRBJ2-7; D possibly matches TRBD1 or TRBD2 (5 bases each). The V end lost 4 bases, the J end lost 5 bases, and 16 bases lay between the germline ends. CDR3 length: 14 amino acids. Germline V gene sequence: CDR1 SGHRS, CDR2 YFSETQ. The CDR3 DNA reads as TGCGCCAGCAGCCCTGGGGGAGTGCGCCACGAGCAGTACTTC. This codes for CASSPGGVRHEQYF.

At least ten counts were recorded for this clonotype. This chain links TRBV24-1 with TRBJ2-2, with 10 positions matching TRBD2. Germline CDR1 and CDR2: KGHDR and SFDVKD. V was pared by 0 bases and J by 2 bases, with 2 bases of the junction left unmatched. There are 17 residues in the CDR3. The CDR3 spells CATSDLRTSGNTGELFF. The CDR3 region has the DNA TGTGCCACCAGTGATTTGCGGACTAGCGGCAACACCGGGGAGCTGTTTTTT.

This clonotype was detected ten times or more. The CDR3 reads CASSLRWDRNGEDTQYF. Here the CDR3 DNA reads TGTGCCAGCAGCTTAAGATGGGACCGGAATGGGGAGGATACGCAGTATTTT. The chain combines TRBV7-8 with TRBJ2-3; D is tentatively TRBD1 or TRBD2 (5 bases each). V was clipped by 2 bases and J by 6 bases, with 21 bases between them. This CDR3 region has 17 residues. CDR1 is SGHVS, CDR2 FQNEAQ, per germline.

There are many counts of this clonotype. The chain employs TRBV12-3 or TRBV12-4 and TRBJ2-5, with a weak D call TRBD1 (5 bases). The CDR3 runs 12 residues. V lost 3 bases, J lost 7 bases, and 9 bases lay in between. This CDR3 reads CASSFPQGTQYF. CDR3 coding DNA: TGTGCCAGCAGTTTCCCGCAGGGGACCCAGTACTTC.

This clonotype was seen ten or more times. J is TRBJ1-5 and V is TRBV5-1; D may be TRBD1 (6 bases). The CDR3 is 14 amino acids. V lost 5 bases and J lost 8, with 17 bases in between. Per germline, CDR1 SGHRS and CDR2 YFSETQ. The DNA for the CDR3 is TGCGCCAGCAGTCCCCACTTAGGGGGGAAGCCCCAGCATTTT. The encoded protein is CASSPHLGGKPQHF. The full variable domain, rest sourced from reference TRBV5-1 and TRBJ1-5, is KAGVTQTPRYLIKTRGQQVTLSCSPISGHRSVSWYQQTPGQGLQFLFEYFSETQRNKGNFPGRFSGRQFSNSRSEMNVSTLELGDSALYLCASSPHLGGKPQHFGDGTRLSIL.

Ten or more counts support this clonotype. This chain links TRBV5-5 with TRBJ1-5, with a tentative D call TRBD1 (6 bases). Trimming stripped 2 bases from V and 7 bases from J, with 13 bases between. Germline V gene lookup returns CDR1 SGHKS and CDR2 YYEKEE (reference sequence). The CDR3 extends over 14 amino acids. This CDR3 is CASSFGSQGQPQHF. CDR3 sequence (DNA): TGTGCCAGCAGCTTTGGGAGTCAGGGGCAGCCCCAGCATTTT.

The table lists this clonotype with many counts. This chain links TRBV5-4 with TRBJ1-1, with D hard to call. The CDR3 covers 13 residues. Deletions cut 2 bases from V and 2 bases from J, with 7 bases between. Germline V gives CDR1 SGHNT, CDR2 YYREEE (reference sequence). CDR3 nucleotide sequence: TGTGCCAGCAGCTTATCCCGAAACACTGAAGCTTTCTTT. Its translation: CASSLSRNTEAFF.

This clonotype was picked up many times. CDR3 sequence: CASSLSGNEQFF. The DNA for the CDR3 is TGCGCCAGCAGCTTGAGCGGGAATGAGCAGTTCTTC. The chain couples TRBV5-1 to TRBJ2-1, with D maybe TRBD2 (6 bases). The CDR3 length is 12 residues. Germline CDR1 SGHRS, CDR2 YFSETQ. V lost 1 base, J lost 7 bases, and 6 bases lay in between.

Points on this clonotype: This sequence may be a read error, since a much larger clone differs from it by one base. The chain has TRBV6-5 and TRBJ2-1; 7 bases line up with TRBD2. The V gene end was trimmed by 5 bases and the J gene end by 7 bases; junction bases not matched to a gene: 11. CDR1 and CDR2 (germline): MNHEY, SVGAGI. The CDR3 runs 15 residues. CDR3 coding DNA: TGTGCCAGCAGTCGAACTAGCGACCCAACTAATGAGCAGTTCTTC. Amino acids: CASSRTSDPTNEQFF.

This clonotype was detected ten times or more. This sequence joins TRBV11-2 and TRBJ2-1; D call uncertain. The CDR3 runs 17 residues. The germline CDR1 and CDR2 sequences are SGHAT and FQNNGV. The V end was cut by 0 bases, the J end by 6 bases, with 18 bases between. The CDR3 protein is CASSLDPGLVSRNEQFF. DNA of the CDR3: TGTGCCAGCAGCTTAGATCCCGGATTAGTTTCACGCAATGAGCAGTTCTTC.